This T cell receptor beta chain was obtained from a study of cytomegalovirus exposure and HLA in healthy donors. Study results and caveats: Listed as cytomegalovirus-associated were 150 to 200 TCR beta chains.

With regard to this clone: What it binds is unknown.

Separate from the approximately 670-subject first cohort, the 120-subject validation cohort was the one that the donors belonged to. V was cut by 6 bases and J by 0 bases, with 8 bases left in between. Germline-derived CDR1 and CDR2 are MNHEY and SVGAGI. The CDR3 sequence is 14 residues long. The method was immunoSEQ multiplex PCR; TCRdb's version includes in-frame clones alone and lacks a portion of them. Of roughly 150,000 clones listed, 85% to 90% are singletons. The TCR sequence derives from a young woman in good health and CMV-seropositive. The sequencing sample was made of PBMCs. V is TRBV6-5 and J is TRBJ1-4; D is uncertain. The DNA for the CDR3 is TGTGCCAGCAGCCCTAGTGCAACTAATGAAAAACTGTTTTTT. Amino acids: CASSPSATNEKLFF.